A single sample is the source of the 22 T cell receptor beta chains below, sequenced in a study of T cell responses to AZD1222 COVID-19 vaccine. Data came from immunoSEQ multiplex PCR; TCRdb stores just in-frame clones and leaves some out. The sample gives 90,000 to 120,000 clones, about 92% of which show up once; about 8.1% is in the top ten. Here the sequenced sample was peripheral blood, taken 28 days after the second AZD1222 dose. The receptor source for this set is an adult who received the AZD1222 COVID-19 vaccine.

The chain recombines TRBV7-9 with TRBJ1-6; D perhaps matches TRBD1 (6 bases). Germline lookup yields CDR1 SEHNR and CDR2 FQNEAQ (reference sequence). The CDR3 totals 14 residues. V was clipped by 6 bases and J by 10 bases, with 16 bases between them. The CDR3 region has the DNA TGTGCCAGCAGGGACAGTCAGATTAGGTCACCCCTCCACTTT. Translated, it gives CASRDSQIRSPLHF. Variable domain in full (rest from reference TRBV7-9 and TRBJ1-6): DTGVSQNPRHKITKRGQNVTFRCDPISEHNRLYWYRQTLGQGPEFLTYFQNEAQLEKSRLLSDRFSAERPKGSFSTLEIQRTEQGDSAMYLCASRDSQIRSPLHFGNGTRLTVT.

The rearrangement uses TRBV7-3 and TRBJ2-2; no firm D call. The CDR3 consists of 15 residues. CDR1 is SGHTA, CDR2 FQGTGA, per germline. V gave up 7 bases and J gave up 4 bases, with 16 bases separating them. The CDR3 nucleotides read TGTGCCAGCACCCTTGGGCAGGTCGGCACCGGGGAGCTGTTTTTT. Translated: CASTLGQVGTGELFF.

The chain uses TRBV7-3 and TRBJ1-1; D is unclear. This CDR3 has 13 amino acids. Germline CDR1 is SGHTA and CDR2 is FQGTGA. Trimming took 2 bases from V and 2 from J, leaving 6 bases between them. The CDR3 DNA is TGTGCCAGCAGCTTAGTTCATAACACTGAAGCTTTCTTT. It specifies CASSLVHNTEAFF.

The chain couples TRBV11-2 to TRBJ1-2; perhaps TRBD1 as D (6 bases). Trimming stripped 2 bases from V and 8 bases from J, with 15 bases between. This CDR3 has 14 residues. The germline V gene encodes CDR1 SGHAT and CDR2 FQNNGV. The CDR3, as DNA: TGTGCCAGCAGCTTAATAGGGGGAGGAGGAGGCTACACCTTC. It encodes CASSLIGGGGGYTF.

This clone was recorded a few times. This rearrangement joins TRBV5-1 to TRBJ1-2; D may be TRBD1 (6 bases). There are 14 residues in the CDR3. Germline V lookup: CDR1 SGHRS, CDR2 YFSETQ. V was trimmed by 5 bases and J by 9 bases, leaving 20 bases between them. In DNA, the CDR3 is TGCGCCAGCAGAATTGAGGGGGGCTCTTTAAGCTACACCTTC. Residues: CASRIEGGSLSYTF.

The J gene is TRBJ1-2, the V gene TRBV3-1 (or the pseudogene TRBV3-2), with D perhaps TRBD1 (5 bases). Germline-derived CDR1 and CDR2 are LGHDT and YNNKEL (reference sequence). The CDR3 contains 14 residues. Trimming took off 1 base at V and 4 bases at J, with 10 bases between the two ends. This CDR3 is CASSQGARGYGYTF. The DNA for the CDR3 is TGTGCCAGCAGCCAAGGGGCAAGGGGCTATGGCTACACCTTC.

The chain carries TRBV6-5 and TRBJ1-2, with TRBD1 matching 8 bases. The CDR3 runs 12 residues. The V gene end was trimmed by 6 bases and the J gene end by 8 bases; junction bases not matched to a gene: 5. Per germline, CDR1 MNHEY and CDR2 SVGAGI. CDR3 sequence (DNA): TGTGCCAGCAGGACAGGGGAAGGCGGCTACACCTTC. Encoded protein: CASRTGEGGYTF.

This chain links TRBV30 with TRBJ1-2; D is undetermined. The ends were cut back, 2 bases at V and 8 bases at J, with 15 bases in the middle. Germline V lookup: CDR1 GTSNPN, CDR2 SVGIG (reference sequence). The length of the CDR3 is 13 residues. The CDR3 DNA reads TGTGCCTGGAGTTTGAGGTCGCCGGGCGGCTACACCTTC. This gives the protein CAWSLRSPGGYTF.

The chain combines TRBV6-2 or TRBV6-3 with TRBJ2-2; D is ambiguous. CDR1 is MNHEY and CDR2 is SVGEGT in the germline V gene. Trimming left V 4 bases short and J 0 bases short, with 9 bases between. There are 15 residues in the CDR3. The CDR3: CASSSGGANTGELFF. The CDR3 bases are TGTGCCAGCAGTTCGGGTGGCGCGAACACCGGGGAGCTGTTTTTT.

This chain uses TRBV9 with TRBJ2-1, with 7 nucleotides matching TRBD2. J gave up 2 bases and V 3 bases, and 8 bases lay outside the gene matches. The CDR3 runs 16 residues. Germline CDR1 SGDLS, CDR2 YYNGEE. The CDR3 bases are TGTGCCAGCAGCGAAGGACTAGAAGGGGCCTACAATGAGCAGTTCTTC. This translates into CASSEGLEGAYNEQFF.

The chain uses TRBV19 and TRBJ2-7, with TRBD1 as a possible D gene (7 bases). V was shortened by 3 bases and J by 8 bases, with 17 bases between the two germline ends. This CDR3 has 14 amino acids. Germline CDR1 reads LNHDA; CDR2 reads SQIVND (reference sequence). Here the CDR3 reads CASSIGQGGSQQYF. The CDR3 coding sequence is TGTGCCAGTAGTATCGGGCAGGGGGGTTCCCAGCAGTACTTC.

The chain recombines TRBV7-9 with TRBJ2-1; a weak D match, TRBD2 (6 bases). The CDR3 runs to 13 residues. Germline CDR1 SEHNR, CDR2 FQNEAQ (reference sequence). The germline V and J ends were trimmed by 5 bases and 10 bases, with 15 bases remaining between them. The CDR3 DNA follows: TGTGCCAGCAGCCAAAGACTAGTTTTCGAGCAGTTCTTC. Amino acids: CASSQRLVFEQFF.

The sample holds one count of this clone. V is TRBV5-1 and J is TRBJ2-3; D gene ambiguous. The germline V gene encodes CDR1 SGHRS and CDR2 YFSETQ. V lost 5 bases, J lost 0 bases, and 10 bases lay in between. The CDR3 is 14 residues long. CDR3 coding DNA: TGCGCCAGCAGTCGGACCCCTAGCACAGATACGCAGTATTTT. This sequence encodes CASSRTPSTDTQYF. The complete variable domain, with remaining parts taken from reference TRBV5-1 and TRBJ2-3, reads KAGVTQTPRYLIKTRGQQVTLSCSPISGHRSVSWYQQTPGQGLQFLFEYFSETQRNKGNFPGRFSGRQFSNSRSEMNVSTLELGDSALYLCASSRTPSTDTQYFGPGTRLTVL.

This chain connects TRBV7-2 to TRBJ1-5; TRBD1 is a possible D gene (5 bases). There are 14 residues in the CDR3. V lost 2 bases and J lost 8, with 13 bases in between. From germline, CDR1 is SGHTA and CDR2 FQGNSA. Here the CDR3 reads CASSLRGAAEPQHF. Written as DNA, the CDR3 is TGTGCCAGCAGCTTAAGGGGAGCCGCTGAGCCCCAGCATTTT.

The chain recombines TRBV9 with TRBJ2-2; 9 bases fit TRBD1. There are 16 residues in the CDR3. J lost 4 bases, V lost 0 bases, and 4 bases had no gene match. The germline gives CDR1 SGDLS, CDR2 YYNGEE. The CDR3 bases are TGTGCCAGCAGCGTAGAAGGACAGGGGTTCACCGGGGAGCTGTTTTTT. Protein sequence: CASSVEGQGFTGELFF.

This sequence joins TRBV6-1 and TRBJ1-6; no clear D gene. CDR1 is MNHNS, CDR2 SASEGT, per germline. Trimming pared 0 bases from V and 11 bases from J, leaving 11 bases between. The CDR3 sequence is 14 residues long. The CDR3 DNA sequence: TGTGCCAGCAGTGAAGCGGGCCTCTCAACACCCCTCCACTTT. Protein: CASSEAGLSTPLHF.

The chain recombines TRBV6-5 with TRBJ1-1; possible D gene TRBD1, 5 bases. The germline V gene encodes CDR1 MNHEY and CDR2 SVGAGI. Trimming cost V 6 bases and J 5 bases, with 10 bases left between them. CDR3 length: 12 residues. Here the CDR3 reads CASRRGLTEAFF. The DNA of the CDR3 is TGTGCCAGCAGGCGGGGGTTAACTGAAGCTTTCTTT.

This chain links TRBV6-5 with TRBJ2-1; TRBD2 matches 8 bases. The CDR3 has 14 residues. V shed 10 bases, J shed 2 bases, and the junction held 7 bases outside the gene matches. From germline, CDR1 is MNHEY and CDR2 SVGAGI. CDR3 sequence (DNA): TGTGCCACCCTGGCCGGGGGGGCCTACAATGAGCAGTTCTTC. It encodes CATLAGGAYNEQFF.

The CDR3 bases are TGTGCCAGCAGTTCGTCCACGGCTGGAAACACCATATATTTT. As protein: CASSSSTAGNTIYF. V gene TRBV27 combines with J gene TRBJ1-3, with D uncertain. This CDR3 has 14 amino acids. Germline CDR1 is MNHEY and CDR2 is SMNVEV (reference sequence). The V gene lost 4 bases and the J gene lost 2 bases, with 9 bases spanning the gap.

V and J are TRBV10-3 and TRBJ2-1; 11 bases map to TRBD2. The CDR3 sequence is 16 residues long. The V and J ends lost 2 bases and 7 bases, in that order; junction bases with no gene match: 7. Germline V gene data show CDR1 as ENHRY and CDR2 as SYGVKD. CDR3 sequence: CAISEGTSGRWNEQFF. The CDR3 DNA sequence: TGTGCCATCAGTGAGGGAACTAGCGGGAGATGGAATGAGCAGTTCTTC.

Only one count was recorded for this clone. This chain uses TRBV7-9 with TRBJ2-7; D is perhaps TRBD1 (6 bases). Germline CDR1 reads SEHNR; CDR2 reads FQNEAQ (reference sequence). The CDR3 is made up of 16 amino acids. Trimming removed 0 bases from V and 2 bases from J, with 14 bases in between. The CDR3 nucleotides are TGTGCCAGCAGCTTAGCTCGGACAGTAATGCCCTACGAGCAGTACTTC. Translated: CASSLARTVMPYEQYF.

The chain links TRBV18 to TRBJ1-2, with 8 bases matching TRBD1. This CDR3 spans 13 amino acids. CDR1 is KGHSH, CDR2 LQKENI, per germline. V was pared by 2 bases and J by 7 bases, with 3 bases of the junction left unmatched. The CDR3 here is CASSPGTGLGYTF. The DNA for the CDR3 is TGTGCCAGCTCACCAGGGACAGGACTTGGCTACACCTTC. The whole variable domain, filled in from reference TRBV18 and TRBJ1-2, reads NAGVMQNPRHLVRRRGQEARLRCSPMKGHSHVYWYRQLPEEGLKFMVYLQKENIIDESGMPKERFSAEFPKEGPSILRIQQVVRGDSAAYFCASSPGTGLGYTFGSGTRLTVV.